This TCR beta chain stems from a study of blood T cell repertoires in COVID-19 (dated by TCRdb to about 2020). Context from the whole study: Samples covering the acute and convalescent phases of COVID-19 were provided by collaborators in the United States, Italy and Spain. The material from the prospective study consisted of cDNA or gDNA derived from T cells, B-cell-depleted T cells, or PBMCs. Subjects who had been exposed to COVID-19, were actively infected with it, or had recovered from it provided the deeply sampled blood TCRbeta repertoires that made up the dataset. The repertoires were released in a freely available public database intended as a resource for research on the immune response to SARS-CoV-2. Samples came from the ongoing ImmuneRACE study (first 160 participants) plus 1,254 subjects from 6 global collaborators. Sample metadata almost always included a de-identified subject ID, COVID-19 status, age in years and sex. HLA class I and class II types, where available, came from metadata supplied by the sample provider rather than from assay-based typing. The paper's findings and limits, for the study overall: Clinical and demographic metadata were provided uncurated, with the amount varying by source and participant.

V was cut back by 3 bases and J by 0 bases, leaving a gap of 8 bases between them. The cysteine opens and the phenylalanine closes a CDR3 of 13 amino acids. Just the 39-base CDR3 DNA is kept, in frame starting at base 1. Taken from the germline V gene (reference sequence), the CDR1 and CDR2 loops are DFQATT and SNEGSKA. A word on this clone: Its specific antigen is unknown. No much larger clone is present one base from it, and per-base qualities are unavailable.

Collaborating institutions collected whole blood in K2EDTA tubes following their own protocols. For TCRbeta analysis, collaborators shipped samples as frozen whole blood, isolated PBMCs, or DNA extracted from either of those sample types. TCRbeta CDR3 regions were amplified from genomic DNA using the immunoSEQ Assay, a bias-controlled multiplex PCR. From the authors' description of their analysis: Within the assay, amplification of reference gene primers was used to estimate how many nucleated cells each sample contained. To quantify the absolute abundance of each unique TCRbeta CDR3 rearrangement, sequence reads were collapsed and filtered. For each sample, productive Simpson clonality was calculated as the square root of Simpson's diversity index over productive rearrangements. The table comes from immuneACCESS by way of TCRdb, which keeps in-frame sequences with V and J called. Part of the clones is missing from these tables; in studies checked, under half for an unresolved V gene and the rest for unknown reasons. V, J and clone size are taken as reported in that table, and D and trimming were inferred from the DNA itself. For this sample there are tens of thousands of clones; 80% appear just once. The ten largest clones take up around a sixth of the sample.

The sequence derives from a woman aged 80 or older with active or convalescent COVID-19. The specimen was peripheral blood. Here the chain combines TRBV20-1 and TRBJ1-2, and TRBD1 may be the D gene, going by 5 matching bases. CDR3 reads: CSASTGANYGYTF. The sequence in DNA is TGCAGTGCTAGTACAGGAGCTAACTATGGCTACACCTTC.